This T cell receptor beta chain derives from a study of cytomegalovirus exposure and HLA in healthy donors. Study-level findings and limits: Looking again later, the authors saw that most CMV-associated TCR beta chains seemed HLA-restricted. Association with HLA alleles at 0.05 false discovery rate was found for 16,951 TCR beta sequences in a later analysis.

The V gene end was trimmed by 4 bases and the J gene end by 4 bases; junction bases not matched to a gene: 6. This CDR3 has 14 amino acids. The germline gives CDR1 GTSNPN, CDR2 SVGIG (reference sequence). With 60 Vbeta and 13 Jbeta primers, the PCR was carried out. In the original analysis: Later work found around 80 million unique TCR beta chains, with approximately 12 million shared. Sequencing was performed with immunoSEQ multiplex PCR; in TCRdb, only in-frame clones are kept and a portion is missing. That table is the source of V, J and clone size, and D and trimming were worked out from the DNA. The table lists around 100,000 clones, about 60% of them singletons. This clone showed up just a few times. Its antigen remains unknown.

The sequencing sample was made of PBMCs. The chain has TRBV30 and TRBJ1-5; TRBD1 agrees at 8 bases. The receptor comes from a woman in her thirties in good health and CMV-seronegative. Here the CDR3 reads CAWTGGAGNQPQHF. CDR3 DNA sequence: TGTGCCTGGACAGGGGGCGCGGGGAATCAGCCCCAGCATTTT.